There are many counts of the clone carrying this T cell receptor beta chain. CDR3 length: 14 residues. Germline V gene lookup returns CDR1 MDHEN and CDR2 SYDVKM. Trimming left V 5 bases short and J 1 base short, with 11 bases between. This record belongs to a study of human T cells and chemical hapten exposure. Indicated time point: patch test 1, 2 weeks after DPC sensitization. The treatment was: therapeutic diphenylcyclopropenone sensitization with weekly scalp DPC. Each patch-test visit's blood sample preceded patch application. Authors' analysis steps: Counts of TCRs in each sample centred on a median of around 96,000 and extended from around 24,000 to 710,000. One entry per CDR3 protein results from TCRdb running MiXCR on the RACE reads. The authors' filters were not applied to this entry. The table has some 120,000 distinct CDR3 sequences, roughly 12% seen once.

Sequencing was performed on whole blood, taken in connection with sensitization to the hapten diphenylcyclopropenone (DPC). The J gene is TRBJ1-2, the V gene TRBV28; D is perhaps TRBD1 (5 bases). The source is a woman in her forties or fifties with alopecia areata. Some clones in this sample may be carry-over from other donors' samples. CDR3 in DNA: TGTGCCAGCAGTACTCAGGGACTTAACTATGGCTACACCTTC. It translates to CASSTQGLNYGYTF.